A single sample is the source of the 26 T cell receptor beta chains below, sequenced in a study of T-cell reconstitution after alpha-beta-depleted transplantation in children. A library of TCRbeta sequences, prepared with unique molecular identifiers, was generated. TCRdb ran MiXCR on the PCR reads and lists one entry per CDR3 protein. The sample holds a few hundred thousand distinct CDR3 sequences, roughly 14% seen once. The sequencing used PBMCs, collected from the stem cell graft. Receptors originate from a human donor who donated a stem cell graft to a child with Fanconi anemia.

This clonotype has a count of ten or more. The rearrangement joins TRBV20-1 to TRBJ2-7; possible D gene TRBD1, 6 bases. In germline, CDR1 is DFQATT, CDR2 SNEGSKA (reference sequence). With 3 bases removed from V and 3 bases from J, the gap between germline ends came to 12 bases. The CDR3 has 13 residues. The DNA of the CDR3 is TGCAGTGCTAGGGGGGACAAGGACTACGAGCAGTACGTC. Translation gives CSARGDKDYEQYV.

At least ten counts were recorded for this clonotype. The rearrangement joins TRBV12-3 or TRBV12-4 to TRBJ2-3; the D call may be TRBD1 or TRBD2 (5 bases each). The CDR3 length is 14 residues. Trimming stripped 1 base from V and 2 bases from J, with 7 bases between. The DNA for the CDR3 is TGTGCCAGCAGTTTAGACGGGGCCACAGATACGCAGTATTTT. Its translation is CASSLDGATDTQYF.

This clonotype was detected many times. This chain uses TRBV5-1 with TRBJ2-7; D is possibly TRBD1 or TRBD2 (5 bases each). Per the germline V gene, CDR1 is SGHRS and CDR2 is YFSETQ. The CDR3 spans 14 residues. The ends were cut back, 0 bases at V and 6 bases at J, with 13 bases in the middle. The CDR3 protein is CASSLDRGAGEQYF. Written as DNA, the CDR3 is TGCGCCAGCAGCTTGGATAGGGGAGCTGGCGAGCAGTACTTC. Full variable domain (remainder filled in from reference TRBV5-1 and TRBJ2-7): KAGVTQTPRYLIKTRGQQVTLSCSPISGHRSVSWYQQTPGQGLQFLFEYFSETQRNKGNFPGRFSGRQFSNSRSEMNVSTLELGDSALYLCASSLDRGAGEQYFGPGTRLTVT.

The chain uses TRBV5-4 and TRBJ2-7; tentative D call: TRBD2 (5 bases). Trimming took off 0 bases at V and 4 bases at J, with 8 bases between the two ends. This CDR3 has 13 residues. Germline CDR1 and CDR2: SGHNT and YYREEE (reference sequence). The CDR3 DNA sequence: TGTGCCAGCAGCTTGGCCGGGGAGTACGAGCAGTACGTC. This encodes CASSLAGEYEQYV.

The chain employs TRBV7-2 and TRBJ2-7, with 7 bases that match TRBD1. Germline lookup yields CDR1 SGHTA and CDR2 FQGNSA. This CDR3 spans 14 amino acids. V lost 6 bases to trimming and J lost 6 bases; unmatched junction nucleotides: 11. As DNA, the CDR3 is TGTGCCAGCAGTCAGCAACAGGGGACGATCGAGCAGTACTTC. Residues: CASSQQQGTIEQYF.

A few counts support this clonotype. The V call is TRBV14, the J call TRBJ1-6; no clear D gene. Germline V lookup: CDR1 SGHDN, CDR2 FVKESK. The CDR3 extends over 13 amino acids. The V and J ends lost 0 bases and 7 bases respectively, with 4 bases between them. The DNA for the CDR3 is TGTGCCAGCAGCCAAGAAAGGAATTCACCCCTCCACTTT. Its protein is CASSQERNSPLHF.

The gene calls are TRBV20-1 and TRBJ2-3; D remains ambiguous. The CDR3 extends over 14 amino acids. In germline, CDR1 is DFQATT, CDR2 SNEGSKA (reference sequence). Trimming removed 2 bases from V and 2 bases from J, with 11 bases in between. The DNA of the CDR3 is TGCAGTGCTAGACCCGGAAGCCCCACAGATACGCAGTATTTT. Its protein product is CSARPGSPTDTQYF.

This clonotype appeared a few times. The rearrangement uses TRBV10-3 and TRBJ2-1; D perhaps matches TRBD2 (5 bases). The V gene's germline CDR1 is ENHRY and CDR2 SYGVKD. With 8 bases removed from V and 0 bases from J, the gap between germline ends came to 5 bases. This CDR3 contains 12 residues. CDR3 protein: CAIGSSYNEQFF. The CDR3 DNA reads TGTGCCATCGGGAGCTCCTACAATGAGCAGTTCTTC.

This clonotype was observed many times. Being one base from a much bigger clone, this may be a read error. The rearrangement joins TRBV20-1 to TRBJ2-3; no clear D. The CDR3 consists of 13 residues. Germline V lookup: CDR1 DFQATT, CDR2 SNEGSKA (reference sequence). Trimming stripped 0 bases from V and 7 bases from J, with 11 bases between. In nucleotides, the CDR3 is TGCAGTGCTAGAGAGTATAATGGGAATACGCAGTATTTT. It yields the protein CSAREYNGNTQYF.

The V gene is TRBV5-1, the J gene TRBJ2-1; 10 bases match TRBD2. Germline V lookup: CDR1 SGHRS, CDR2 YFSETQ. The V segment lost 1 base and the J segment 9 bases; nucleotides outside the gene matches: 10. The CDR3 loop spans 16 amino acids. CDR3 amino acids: CASSLSRLAGSAEQFF. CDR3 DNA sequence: TGCGCCAGCAGCTTGAGCAGACTAGCGGGTAGCGCTGAGCAGTTCTTC. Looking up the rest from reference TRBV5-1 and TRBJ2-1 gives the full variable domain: KAGVTQTPRYLIKTRGQQVTLSCSPISGHRSVSWYQQTPGQGLQFLFEYFSETQRNKGNFPGRFSGRQFSNSRSEMNVSTLELGDSALYLCASSLSRLAGSAEQFFGPGTRLTVL.

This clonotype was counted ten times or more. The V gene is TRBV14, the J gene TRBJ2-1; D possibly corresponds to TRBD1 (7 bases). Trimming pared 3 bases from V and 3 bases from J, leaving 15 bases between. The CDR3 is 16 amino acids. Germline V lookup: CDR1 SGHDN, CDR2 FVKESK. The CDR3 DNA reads TGTGCCAGCAGCCACTTAGGCGGGACAGACTACAATGAGCAGTTCTTC. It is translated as CASSHLGGTDYNEQFF.

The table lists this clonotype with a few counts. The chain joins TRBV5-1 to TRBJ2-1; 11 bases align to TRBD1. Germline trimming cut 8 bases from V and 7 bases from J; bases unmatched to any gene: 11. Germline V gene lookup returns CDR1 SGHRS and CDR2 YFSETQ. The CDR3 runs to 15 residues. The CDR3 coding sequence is TGCGCCAGTAATCAGGGACAGGGGGATTTGAATGAGCAGTTCTTC. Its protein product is CASNQGQGDLNEQFF.

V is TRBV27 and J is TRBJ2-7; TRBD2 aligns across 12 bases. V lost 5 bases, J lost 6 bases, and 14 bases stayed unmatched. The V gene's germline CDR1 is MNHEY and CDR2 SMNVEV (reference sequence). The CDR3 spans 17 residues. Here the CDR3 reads CASSPTSTSGGLSEQYV. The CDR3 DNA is TGTGCCAGCAGTCCGACCTCGACTAGCGGGGGTCTTAGCGAGCAGTACGTC.

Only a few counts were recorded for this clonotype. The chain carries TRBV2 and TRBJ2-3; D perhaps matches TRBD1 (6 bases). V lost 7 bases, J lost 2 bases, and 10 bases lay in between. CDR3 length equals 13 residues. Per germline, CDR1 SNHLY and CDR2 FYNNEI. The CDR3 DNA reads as TGTGCCAGCAACCGGGACACCACAGATACGCAGTATTTT. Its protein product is CASNRDTTDTQYF.

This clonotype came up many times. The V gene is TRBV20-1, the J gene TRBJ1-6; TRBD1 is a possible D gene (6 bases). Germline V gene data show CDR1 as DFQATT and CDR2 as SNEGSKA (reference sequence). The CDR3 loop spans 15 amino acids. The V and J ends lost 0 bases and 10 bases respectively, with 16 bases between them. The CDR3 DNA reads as TGCAGTGCTAGAGATCGGTCAGGGGAAAGCTCACCCCTCCACTTT. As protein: CSARDRSGESSPLHF.

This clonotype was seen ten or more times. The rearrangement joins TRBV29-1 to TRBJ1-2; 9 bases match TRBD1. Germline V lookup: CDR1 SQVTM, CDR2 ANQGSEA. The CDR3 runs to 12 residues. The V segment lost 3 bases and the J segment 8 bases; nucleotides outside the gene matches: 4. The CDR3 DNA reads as TGCAGCGTTGAGGGACAGGGTCTGGGCTACACCTTC. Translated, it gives CSVEGQGLGYTF.

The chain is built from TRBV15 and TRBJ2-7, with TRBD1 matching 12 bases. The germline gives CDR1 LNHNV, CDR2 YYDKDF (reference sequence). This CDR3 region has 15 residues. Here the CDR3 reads CATSKPGQGAYEEYV. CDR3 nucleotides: TGTGCCACCAGCAAGCCGGGACAGGGGGCCTACGAGGAGTACGTC.

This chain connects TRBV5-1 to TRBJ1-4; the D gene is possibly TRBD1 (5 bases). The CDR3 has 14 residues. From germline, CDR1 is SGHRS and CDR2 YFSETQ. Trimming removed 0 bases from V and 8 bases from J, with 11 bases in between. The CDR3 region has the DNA TGCGCCAGCAGCTTGGCCCCAGGGAACGAAAAACTGTTTTTT. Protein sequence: CASSLAPGNEKLFF.

The DNA for the CDR3 is TGCAGCGTTGGGGGGGGATACGGCACTGAAGCTTTCTTT. Amino acid sequence: CSVGGGYGTEAFF. The chain couples TRBV29-1 to TRBJ1-1, with D possibly matching TRBD1 (5 bases). This CDR3 is 13 amino acids long. CDR1 and CDR2 from the germline V gene are SQVTM and ANQGSEA. The germline V and J ends were trimmed by 4 bases and 4 bases, with 13 bases remaining between them.

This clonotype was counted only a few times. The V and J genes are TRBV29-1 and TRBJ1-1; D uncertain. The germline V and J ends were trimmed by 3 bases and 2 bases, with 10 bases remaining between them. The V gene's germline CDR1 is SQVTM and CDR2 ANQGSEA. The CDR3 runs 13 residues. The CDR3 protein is CSVDPSLNTEAFF. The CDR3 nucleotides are TGCAGCGTTGATCCGTCACTAAACACTGAAGCTTTCTTT.

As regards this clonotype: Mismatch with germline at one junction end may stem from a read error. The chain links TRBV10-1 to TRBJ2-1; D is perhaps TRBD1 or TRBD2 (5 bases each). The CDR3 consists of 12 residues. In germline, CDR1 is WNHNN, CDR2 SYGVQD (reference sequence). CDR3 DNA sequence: TGCGCCAGCAGTGAGTCTGGGACGTTCTTGATCTTC. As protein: CASSESGTFLIF.

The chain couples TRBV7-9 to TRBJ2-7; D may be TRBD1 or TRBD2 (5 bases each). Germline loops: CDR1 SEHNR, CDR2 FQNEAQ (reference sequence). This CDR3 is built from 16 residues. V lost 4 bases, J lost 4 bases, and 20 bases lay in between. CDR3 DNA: TGTGCCAGCAGCTCCTTGGGGAGCATCCCAGGGTACGAGCAGTACGTC. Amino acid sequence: CASSSLGSIPGYEQYV.

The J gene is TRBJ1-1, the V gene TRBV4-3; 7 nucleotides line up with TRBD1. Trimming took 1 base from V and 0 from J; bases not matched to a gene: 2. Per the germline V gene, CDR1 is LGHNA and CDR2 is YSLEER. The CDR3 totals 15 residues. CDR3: CASSQGQGMNTEAFF. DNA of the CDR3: TGCGCCAGCAGCCAAGGACAGGGAATGAACACTGAAGCTTTCTTT.

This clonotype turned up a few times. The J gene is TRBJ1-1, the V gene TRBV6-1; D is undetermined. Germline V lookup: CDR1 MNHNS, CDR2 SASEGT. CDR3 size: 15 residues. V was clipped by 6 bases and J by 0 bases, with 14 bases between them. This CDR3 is CASRQPKGLNTEAFF. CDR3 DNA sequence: TGTGCCAGCAGACAACCCAAAGGGTTGAACACTGAAGCTTTCTTT.

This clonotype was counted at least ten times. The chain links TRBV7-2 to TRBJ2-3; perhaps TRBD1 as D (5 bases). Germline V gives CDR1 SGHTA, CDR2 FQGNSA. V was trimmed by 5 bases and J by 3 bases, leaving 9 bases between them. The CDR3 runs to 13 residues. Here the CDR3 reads CASSTRQTDTQYF. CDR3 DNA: TGTGCCAGCAGCACAAGACAGACAGATACGCAGTATTTT.

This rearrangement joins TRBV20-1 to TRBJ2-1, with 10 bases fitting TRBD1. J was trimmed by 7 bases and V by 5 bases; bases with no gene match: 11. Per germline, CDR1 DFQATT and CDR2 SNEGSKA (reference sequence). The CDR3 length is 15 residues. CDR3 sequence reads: CSARPGTGVRNEQFF. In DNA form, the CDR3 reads TGCAGTGCTCGGCCCGGGACAGGGGTTCGAAATGAGCAGTTCTTC.